The 32 T cell receptor beta chains reported below all come from one sample, sequenced in a study of cytotoxic CD8 clonotypes in ibrutinib-treated CLL. Clones were read by immunoSEQ multiplex PCR, and TCRdb kept only the in-frame ones, dropping some. The repertoire holds roughly 54,000 clones, with 45% to 60% as singletons. The source was PBMCs, collected after 24 months of ibrutinib treatment. The receptors stem from a human donor with chronic lymphocytic leukemia.

The J gene is TRBJ2-3, the V gene TRBV5-1; 8 bases are a match to TRBD2. Unmatched junction bases numbered 12, after V lost 4 bases and J lost 5 bases. The CDR3 sequence is 16 residues long. Germline V gene sequence: CDR1 SGHRS, CDR2 YFSETQ. CDR3 region: CASSPSNSGGVDTQYF. The CDR3 DNA follows: TGCGCCAGCAGCCCCTCGAACTCGGGGGGGGTAGATACGCAGTATTTT. Full variable domain (outside the CDR3, taken from reference TRBV5-1 and TRBJ2-3): KAGVTQTPRYLIKTRGQQVTLSCSPISGHRSVSWYQQTPGQGLQFLFEYFSETQRNKGNFPGRFSGRQFSNSRSEMNVSTLELGDSALYLCASSPSNSGGVDTQYFGPGTRLTVL.

The chain is built from TRBV29-1 and TRBJ1-5; maybe TRBD1 (5 bases). This CDR3 spans 13 amino acids. The germline gives CDR1 SQVTM, CDR2 ANQGSEA. Trimming pared 4 bases from V and 2 bases from J, leaving 9 bases between. For the CDR3, the DNA is TGCAGCGTTGGGGGGGTTGGCAATCAGCCCCAGCATTTT. Translation gives CSVGGVGNQPQHF.

This clone occurred once. This chain links TRBV10-2 with TRBJ1-2, with TRBD1 as a possible D gene (5 bases). CDR1 is WSHSY, CDR2 SAAADI, per germline. The CDR3 length is 15 residues. With 3 bases removed from V and 6 bases from J, the gap between germline ends came to 17 bases. CDR3 sequence (DNA): TGCGCCAGCAGTGACCTCGGGGGGGGACCGCATGGCTACACCTTC. Protein sequence: CASSDLGGGPHGYTF.

V gene TRBV11-2 combines with J gene TRBJ2-1, with D possibly being TRBD1 or TRBD2 (6 bases each). The V gene's germline CDR1 is SGHAT and CDR2 FQNNGV. This CDR3 region has 17 residues. Trimming shortened V by 0 bases and J by 1 base, and 13 bases separated the two germline ends. The CDR3 DNA sequence: TGTGCCAGCAGCTTAGAGGGGGCGGGGTCGTCCTACAATGAGCAGTTCTTC. Translated, it gives CASSLEGAGSSYNEQFF.

Ten or more counts support this clone. This chain links TRBV19 with TRBJ2-3; 7 positions match TRBD2. This CDR3 has 16 amino acids. The V gene end was trimmed by 3 bases and the J gene end by 0 bases; junction bases not matched to a gene: 6. CDR1 is LNHDA, CDR2 SQIVND, per germline (reference sequence). The CDR3 loop reads CASSIRAGVSTDTQYF. CDR3 bases: TGTGCCAGTAGTATCCGGGCGGGGGTTAGCACAGATACGCAGTATTTT.

The V call is TRBV7-9, the J call TRBJ1-5; no firm D call. The V gene lost 5 bases and the J gene lost 3 bases, with 17 bases spanning the gap. The germline V gene has CDR1 SEHNR and CDR2 FQNEAQ (reference sequence). The CDR3 length is 16 residues. The CDR3 bases are TGTGCCAGCAGCCTCTACCCAGGAGGATTCAATCAGCCCCAGCATTTT. It yields the protein CASSLYPGGFNQPQHF.

The chain carries TRBV6-4 and TRBJ2-3, with D perhaps matching TRBD2 (6 bases). This CDR3 region has 15 residues. V was cut by 7 bases and J by 2 bases, with 16 bases left in between. Germline V gives CDR1 MRHNA, CDR2 SNTAGT. In nucleotides, the CDR3 is TGTGCCAGCACCCCGGGGGTTCTTCTCACAGATACGCAGTATTTT. It specifies CASTPGVLLTDTQYF.

This clone has a handful of counts. This chain uses TRBV19 with TRBJ1-5; no firm D call. CDR1 is LNHDA, CDR2 SQIVND, per germline (reference sequence). V lost 6 bases, J lost 2 bases, and 20 bases lay in between. This CDR3 has 17 residues. The CDR3 protein is CASSFVESGWGNQPQHF. The CDR3 nucleotides are TGTGCCAGTAGCTTTGTGGAGTCTGGCTGGGGCAATCAGCCCCAGCATTTT.

V usage is TRBV5-1 and J usage is TRBJ2-1; 8 bases map to TRBD2. The CDR3 totals 16 residues. The V gene end was trimmed by 1 base and the J gene end by 6 bases; junction bases not matched to a gene: 9. Germline V gene data show CDR1 as SGHRS and CDR2 as YFSETQ. The CDR3 DNA follows: TGCGCCAGCAGCTTGACGTACGGTAGCGGGGCCAATGAGCAGTTCTTC. Its protein is CASSLTYGSGANEQFF.

This clone came up once. This rearrangement joins TRBV18 to TRBJ2-5; 7 nucleotides agree with TRBD2. Germline lookup yields CDR1 KGHSH and CDR2 LQKENI. CDR3 length: 13 residues. V shed 2 bases and J 5 bases; nucleotides not matched to a gene: 2. The CDR3, as DNA: TGTGCCAGCTCACCAGGGGGGGACGAGACCCAGTACTTC. Translation: CASSPGGDETQYF.

Remarks on this clone: The junction and the germline gene differ at one end; a read error may be behind it. The DNA of the CDR3 is TGCGCCCGCAGCTCCTGGGGTAGCCGTCCGGGACTAGCGGGGGGGACAACCTACGAGCAGTACTTC. Protein product: CARSSWGSRPGLAGGTTYEQYF. The rearrangement links TRBV5-1 to TRBJ2-7; 16 nucleotides match TRBD2. Germline-derived CDR1 and CDR2 are SGHRS and YFSETQ. This CDR3 spans 22 amino acids. The variable domain in full, with the rest retrieved from reference TRBV5-1 and TRBJ2-7, is KAGVTQTPRYLIKTRGQQVTLSCSPISGHRSVSWYQQTPGQGLQFLFEYFSETQRNKGNFPGRFSGRQFSNSRSEMNVSTLELGDSALYLCARSSWGSRPGLAGGTTYEQYFGPGTRLTVT.

The chain links TRBV9 to TRBJ2-3, with a possible D match to TRBD1 (6 bases). This CDR3 spans 15 amino acids. The V end was cut by 7 bases, the J end by 4 bases, with 19 bases between. Germline V gene data show CDR1 as SGDLS and CDR2 as YYNGEE. The CDR3 DNA follows: TGTGCCAGCTCCAGGACTGGAGCAGGGGCAGATACGCAGTATTTT. Translating it yields CASSRTGAGADTQYF.

The rearrangement links TRBV7-6 to TRBJ1-3, with D possibly being TRBD1 (5 bases). The V gene's germline CDR1 is SGHVS and CDR2 FNYEAQ. The CDR3 runs to 20 residues. Deletions cut 4 bases from V and 0 bases from J, with 25 bases between. The CDR3 nucleotides are TGTGCCAGCAGCTCTTCCGGGGGTGCCAAGGGCCCCGTCTCTGGAAACACCATATATTTT. It translates to CASSSSGGAKGPVSGNTIYF.

In this sample, this clone turned up a few times. The chain uses TRBV4-1 and TRBJ1-5; no clear D gene. CDR3 length: 15 residues. V dropped 2 bases and J dropped 6 bases, with 14 bases sitting between them. The germline CDR1 and CDR2 sequences are MGHRA and YSYEKL. In DNA form, the CDR3 reads TGCGCCAGCAGCCAAAGGGAGGGAAAGGGTCAGCCCCAGCATTTT. Translating gives CASSQREGKGQPQHF.

The rearrangement joins TRBV29-1 to TRBJ1-1, with D maybe TRBD1 (5 bases). Between the trimmed V and J ends, which lost 6 bases and 1 base, there was a span of 12 bases. The CDR3 has 13 amino acids. From germline, CDR1 is SQVTM and CDR2 ANQGSEA. The CDR3 loop reads CSVQGYWNTEAFF. The CDR3 DNA is TGCAGCGTCCAGGGATATTGGAACACTGAAGCTTTCTTT. Full variable domain (outside the CDR3, taken from reference TRBV29-1 and TRBJ1-1): SAVISQKPSRDICQRGTSLTIQCQVDSQVTMMFWYRQQPGQSLTLIATANQGSEATYESGFVIDKFPISRPNLTFSTLTVSNMSPEDSSIYLCSVQGYWNTEAFFGQGTRLTVV.

V usage is TRBV2 and J usage is TRBJ1-1, with D perhaps TRBD1 (5 bases). Germline lookup yields CDR1 SNHLY and CDR2 FYNNEI. The V gene lost 7 bases and the J gene lost 1 base, with 7 bases spanning the gap. The CDR3 runs 12 residues. DNA of the CDR3: TGTGCCAGCAATACAGGGAACACTGAAGCTTTCTTT. Its translation is CASNTGNTEAFF.

The chain joins TRBV28 to TRBJ1-2; no reliable D call. CDR1 is MDHEN, CDR2 SYDVKM, per germline. The CDR3 is 14 amino acids. Trimming left V 0 bases short and J 5 bases short, with 10 bases between. CDR3 coding DNA: TGTGCCAGCAGTTTATGGGAGAGTTCGTATGGCTACACCTTC. Translated, it gives CASSLWESSYGYTF.

A single count supports this clone. The chain is built from TRBV6-1 and TRBJ1-1; 7 bases agree with TRBD1. The CDR3 covers 15 residues. V dropped 7 bases and J dropped 0; count of bases not matched to a gene: 8. Germline V CDR1 and CDR2: MNHNS, SASEGT. CDR3 nucleotides: TGTGCCAGCATAGTCCAGGGGGGCATGAACACTGAAGCTTTCTTT. Translating gives CASIVQGGMNTEAFF.

This chain joins TRBV2 and TRBJ1-5; perhaps TRBD1 as D (5 bases). V shed 5 bases and J shed 0 bases, with 11 bases lying between them. This CDR3 has 15 amino acids. CDR1 SNHLY and CDR2 FYNNEI come from the germline V gene. The CDR3 DNA sequence: TGTGCCAGCAGTCGTGGGGACTCTAGCAATCAGCCCCAGCATTTT. It yields the protein CASSRGDSSNQPQHF.

The chain joins TRBV29-1 to TRBJ2-3; 7 bases match TRBD1. The CDR3 totals 15 residues. V was pared by 5 bases and J by 1 base, with 9 bases of the junction left unmatched. From germline, CDR1 is SQVTM and CDR2 ANQGSEA. The CDR3 here is CSVQTQDRGTDTQYF. The CDR3 DNA is TGCAGCGTTCAGACCCAAGACAGGGGCACAGATACGCAGTATTTT.

This chain connects TRBV6-5 to TRBJ2-2; TRBD1 matches 7 bases. The CDR3 contains 15 residues. The J segment lost 5 bases and the V segment lost 8 bases, leaving 11 bases of the junction unmatched. The germline V gene has CDR1 MNHEY and CDR2 SVGAGI. The CDR3 is CASAPGTDGTGELFF. The CDR3 nucleotides read TGTGCCAGCGCCCCCGGGACAGATGGGACCGGGGAGCTGTTTTTT.

This chain joins TRBV6-1 and TRBJ2-3, with D possibly being TRBD2 (5 bases). V lost 5 bases and J 0 bases, leaving 12 bases between the germline ends. The germline V gene encodes CDR1 MNHNS and CDR2 SASEGT. The CDR3 length is 15 residues. The CDR3 loop reads CASSFDYTSTDTQYF. In nucleotides, the CDR3 is TGTGCCAGCAGTTTCGACTACACTAGCACAGATACGCAGTATTTT.

This clone was counted only a few times. V and J are TRBV4-2 and TRBJ1-3; a possible D gene is TRBD1 (6 bases). Germline CDR1 reads LGHNA; CDR2 reads YNFKEQ. The CDR3 spans 15 residues. Trimming stripped 1 base from V and 4 bases from J, with 11 bases between. The CDR3 coding sequence is TGTGCCAGCAGCCAAGGTCGGGGGCCCGGAAACACCATATATTTT. Amino acid sequence: CASSQGRGPGNTIYF.

The chain combines TRBV19 with TRBJ1-5; D call uncertain. Germline-derived CDR1 and CDR2 are LNHDA and SQIVND (reference sequence). There are 16 residues in the CDR3. Trimming shortened V by 3 bases and J by 2 bases, and 14 bases separated the two germline ends. The DNA for the CDR3 is TGTGCCAGTAGTATTGGGATGAGGGCTGGCAATCAGCCCCAGCATTTT. Its translation is CASSIGMRAGNQPQHF.

The chain employs TRBV5-6 and TRBJ1-5; TRBD1 aligns across 9 bases. CDR3 length equals 15 residues. Germline values: CDR1 SGHDT, CDR2 YYEEEE. Trimming took 4 bases from V and 4 from J; bases not matched to a gene: 6. As DNA, the CDR3 is TGTGCCAGCAGCAAGGGACAGGGAGGAAATCAGCCCCAGCATTTT. Translation gives CASSKGQGGNQPQHF. Together with reference TRBV5-6 and TRBJ1-5, the CDR3 gives the full variable domain: DAGVTQSPTHLIKTRGQQVTLRCSPKSGHDTVSWYQQALGQGPQFIFQYYEEEERQRGNFPDRFSGHQFPNYSSELNVNALLLGDSALYLCASSKGQGGNQPQHFGDGTRLSIL.

This clone was seen a handful of times. V gene TRBV9 combines with J gene TRBJ2-3, with D tentatively TRBD1 (6 bases). Germline CDR1 reads SGDLS; CDR2 reads YYNGEE. This CDR3 spans 15 amino acids. Trimming pared 4 bases from V and 1 base from J, leaving 13 bases between. The CDR3 is CASSIEQGRTDTQYF. The CDR3 nucleotides are TGTGCCAGCAGCATAGAACAGGGACGCACAGATACGCAGTATTTT. The full variable domain, with the rest looked up from reference TRBV9 and TRBJ2-3, is DSGVTQTPKHLITATGQRVTLRCSPRSGDLSVYWYQQSLDQGLQFLIQYYNGEERAKGNILERFSAQQFPDLHSELNLSSLELGDSALYFCASSIEQGRTDTQYFGPGTRLTVL.

Turning to this clone: One junction end does not reproduce the germline sequence, and a read error may be involved. The V gene is TRBV5-1, the J gene TRBJ1-2; 9 nucleotides align to TRBD1. The CDR3 extends over 14 amino acids. Germline lookup yields CDR1 SGHRS and CDR2 YFSETQ. This CDR3 is CASRLGQGNYGYTF. Here the CDR3 DNA reads TGCGCCAGCAGGTTGGGACAGGGAAACTATGGCTACACCTTC. Combining the CDR3 with reference TRBV5-1 and TRBJ1-2 gives the whole variable domain KAGVTQTPRYLIKTRGQQVTLSCSPISGHRSVSWYQQTPGQGLQFLFEYFSETQRNKGNFPGRFSGRQFSNSRSEMNVSTLELGDSALYLCASRLGQGNYGYTFGSGTRLTVV.

This sequence joins TRBV25-1 and TRBJ1-2; 10 bases are a match to TRBD1. V shed 5 bases and J 4 bases; nucleotides not matched to a gene: 4. The CDR3 runs 14 residues. Germline V gene data show CDR1 as MGHDK and CDR2 as SYGVNS. In DNA, the CDR3 is TGTGCCAGCAGTTCCGGGACAGGGGCCTATGGCTACACCTTC. Protein sequence: CASSSGTGAYGYTF.

The CDR3 nucleotides are TGTGCCAGCAGTTACCCAGGGTCGAGAGACTATGGCTACACCTTC. Translating it yields CASSYPGSRDYGYTF. This chain joins TRBV6-6 and TRBJ1-2; TRBD1 might be the D (5 bases). The CDR3 loop spans 15 amino acids. Looked up from germline, CDR1 is MNHNY and CDR2 is SVGAGI (reference sequence). V lost 2 bases and J lost 3, with 13 bases in between.

This clone was counted at least ten times. The V gene is TRBV2, the J gene TRBJ1-4; TRBD1 aligns across 7 bases. The CDR3 loop spans 15 amino acids. The V segment lost 6 bases and the J segment 6 bases; nucleotides outside the gene matches: 10. Germline V gene sequence: CDR1 SNHLY, CDR2 FYNNEI. The CDR3 here is CASSLFGDSDEKLFF. The CDR3 nucleotides are TGTGCCAGCAGCCTTTTCGGGGACAGTGATGAAAAACTGTTTTTT.

This clone was counted only a few times. The J gene is TRBJ1-6, the V gene TRBV2, with 7 bases fitting TRBD1. V was clipped by 10 bases and J by 6 bases; unmatched bases: 18. This CDR3 has 17 residues. CDR1 and CDR2 from the germline V gene are SNHLY and FYNNEI. CDR3 bases: TGTGCCATCTCCCCTGGGACAGCGCCGAGGGCTAATTCACCCCTCCACTTT. Translation gives CAISPGTAPRANSPLHF.

The table lists this clone with a count of one. V is TRBV4-1 and J is TRBJ2-7, with 8 bases identical to TRBD1. The CDR3 is 14 residues long. CDR1 is MGHRA, CDR2 YSYEKL, per germline. The J segment lost 2 bases and the V segment lost 1 base, leaving 1 base of the junction unmatched. The CDR3 nucleotides are TGCGCCAGCAGCCAAGGACAGGGGACCTACGAGCAGTACTTC. This encodes CASSQGQGTYEQYF.